This entry describes one TCR beta chain. As yet, its antigen is unknown. The sample is drawn from a study of shared clonotypes between healthy human individuals. About the research overall: The donor group consisted of two women and three men, aged 18 to 49. CD4 naive cells filled three plates per donor, CD4 memory three, CD8 naive two and CD8 memory one.

Data came from immunoSEQ multiplex PCR; TCRdb stores just in-frame clones and leaves some out. The sample has about 1.5 million clones, 95% to 99% seen once. Broader study findings: Donor scarcity curtailed the genetic and exposure-history diversity represented herein. Across a handful of donors, naive CD4 shared roughly 5%, naive CD8 more than 3%, memory CD4 approximately 2.5%, memory CD8 0.4%.

Trimming at V came to 4 bases and at J to 2 bases, leaving 7 bases not matched to a gene. This CDR3 is 16 amino acids long. Germline-derived CDR1 and CDR2 are MNHNS and SASEGT. Sequencing was done on a sample of naive CD4+ T cells sorted from blood. Subset specified: CD45RA+ positively selected. The chain combines TRBV6-1 with TRBJ2-3; 9 positions match TRBD2. This TCR was sampled from a man aged 30 to 39 in good health. For the CDR3, the DNA is TGTGCCAGCAGTGTAATCCCTAGCGGGACCACAGATACGCAGTATTTT. Translating gives CASSVIPSGTTDTQYF.